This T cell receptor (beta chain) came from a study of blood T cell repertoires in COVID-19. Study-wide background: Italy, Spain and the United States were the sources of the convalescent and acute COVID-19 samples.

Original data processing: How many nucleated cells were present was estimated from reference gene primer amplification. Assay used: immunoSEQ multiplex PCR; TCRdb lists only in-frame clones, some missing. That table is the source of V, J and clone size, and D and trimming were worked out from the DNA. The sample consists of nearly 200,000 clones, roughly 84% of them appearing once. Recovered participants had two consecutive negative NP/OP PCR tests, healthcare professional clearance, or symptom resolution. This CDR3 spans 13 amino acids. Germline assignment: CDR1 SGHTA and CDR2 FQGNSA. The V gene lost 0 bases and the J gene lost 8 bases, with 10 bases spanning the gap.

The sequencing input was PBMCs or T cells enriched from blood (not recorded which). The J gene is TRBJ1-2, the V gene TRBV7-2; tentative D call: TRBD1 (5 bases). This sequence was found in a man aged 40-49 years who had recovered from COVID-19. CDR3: CASSLAQGRGYTF. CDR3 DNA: TGTGCCAGCAGCTTAGCGCAGGGTCGGGGCTACACCTTC.